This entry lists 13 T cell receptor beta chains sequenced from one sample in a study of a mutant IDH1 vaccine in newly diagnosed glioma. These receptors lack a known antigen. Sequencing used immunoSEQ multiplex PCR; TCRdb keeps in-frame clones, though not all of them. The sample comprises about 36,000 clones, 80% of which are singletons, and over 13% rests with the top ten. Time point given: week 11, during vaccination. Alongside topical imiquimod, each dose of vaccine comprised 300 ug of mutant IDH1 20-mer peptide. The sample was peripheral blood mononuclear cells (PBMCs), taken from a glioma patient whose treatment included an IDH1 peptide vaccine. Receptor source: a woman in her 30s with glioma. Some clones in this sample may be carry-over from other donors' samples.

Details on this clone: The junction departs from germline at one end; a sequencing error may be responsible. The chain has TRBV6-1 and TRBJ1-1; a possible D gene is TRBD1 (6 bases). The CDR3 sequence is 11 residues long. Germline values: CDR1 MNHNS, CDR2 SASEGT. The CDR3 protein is CACRGNTEAFF. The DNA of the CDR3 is TGTGCCTGCAGGGGGAACACTGAAGCTTTCTTT.

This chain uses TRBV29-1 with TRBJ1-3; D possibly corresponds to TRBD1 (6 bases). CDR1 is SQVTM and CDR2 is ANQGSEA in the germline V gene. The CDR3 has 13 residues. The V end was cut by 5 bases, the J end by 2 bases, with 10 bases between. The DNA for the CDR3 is TGCAGCGTTAGGGCAGGGGCTGGAAACACCATATATTTT. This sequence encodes CSVRAGAGNTIYF.

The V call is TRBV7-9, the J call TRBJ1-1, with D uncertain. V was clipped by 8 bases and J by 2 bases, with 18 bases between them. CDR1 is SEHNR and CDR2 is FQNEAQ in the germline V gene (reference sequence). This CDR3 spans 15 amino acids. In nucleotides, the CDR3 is TGTGCCAGCGAATCAACGGGCGGGTTAAACACTGAAGCTTTCTTT. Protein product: CASESTGGLNTEAFF. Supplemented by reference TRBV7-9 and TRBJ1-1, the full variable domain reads DTGVSQNPRHKITKRGQNVTFRCDPISEHNRLYWYRQTLGQGPEFLTYFQNEAQLEKSRLLSDRFSAERPKGSFSTLEIQRTEQGDSAMYLCASESTGGLNTEAFFGQGTRLTVV.

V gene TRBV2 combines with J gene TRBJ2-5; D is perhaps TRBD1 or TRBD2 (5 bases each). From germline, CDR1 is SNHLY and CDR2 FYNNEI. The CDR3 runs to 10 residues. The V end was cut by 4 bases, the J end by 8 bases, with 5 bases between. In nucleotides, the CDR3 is TGTGCCAGCAGTGGGGACACCCAGTACTTC. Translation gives CASSGDTQYF.

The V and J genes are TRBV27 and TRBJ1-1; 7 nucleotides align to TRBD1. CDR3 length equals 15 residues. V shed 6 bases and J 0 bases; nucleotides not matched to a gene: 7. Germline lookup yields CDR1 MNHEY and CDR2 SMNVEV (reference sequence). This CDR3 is CASRLTGTVNTEAFF. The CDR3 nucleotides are TGTGCCAGCAGACTCACCGGGACAGTGAACACTGAAGCTTTCTTT.

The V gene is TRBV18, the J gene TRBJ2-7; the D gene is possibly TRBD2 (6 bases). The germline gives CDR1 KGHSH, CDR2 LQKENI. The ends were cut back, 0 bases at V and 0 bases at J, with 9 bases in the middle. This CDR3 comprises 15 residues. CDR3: CASSPPWRGSYEQYF. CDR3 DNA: TGTGCCAGCTCACCACCTTGGCGGGGCTCCTACGAGCAGTACTTC. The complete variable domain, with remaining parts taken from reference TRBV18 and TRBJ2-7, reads NAGVMQNPRHLVRRRGQEARLRCSPMKGHSHVYWYRQLPEEGLKFMVYLQKENIIDESGMPKERFSAEFPKEGPSILRIQQVVRGDSAAYFCASSPPWRGSYEQYFGPGTRLTVT.

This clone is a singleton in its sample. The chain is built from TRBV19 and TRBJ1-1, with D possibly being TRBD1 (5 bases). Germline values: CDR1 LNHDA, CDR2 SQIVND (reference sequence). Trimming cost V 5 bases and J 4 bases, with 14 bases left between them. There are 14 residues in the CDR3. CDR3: CASSSGGVGTEAFF. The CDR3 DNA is TGTGCCAGTAGTTCGGGGGGGGTCGGCACTGAAGCTTTCTTT.

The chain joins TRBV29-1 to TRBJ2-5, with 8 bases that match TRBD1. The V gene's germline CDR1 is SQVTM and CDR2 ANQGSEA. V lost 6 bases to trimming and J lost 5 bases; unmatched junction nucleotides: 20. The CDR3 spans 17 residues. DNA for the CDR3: TGCAGCGTGTCAGGGGCAGGGGGCGCATCGGCGAAGGAGACCCAGTACTTC. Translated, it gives CSVSGAGGASAKETQYF.

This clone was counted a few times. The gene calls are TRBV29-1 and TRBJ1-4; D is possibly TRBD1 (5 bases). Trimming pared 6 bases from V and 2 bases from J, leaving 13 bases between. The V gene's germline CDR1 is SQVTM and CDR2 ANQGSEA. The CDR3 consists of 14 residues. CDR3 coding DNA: TGCAGCGTGGGCAGGGACGGCACTAATGAAAAACTGTTTTTT. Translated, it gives CSVGRDGTNEKLFF.

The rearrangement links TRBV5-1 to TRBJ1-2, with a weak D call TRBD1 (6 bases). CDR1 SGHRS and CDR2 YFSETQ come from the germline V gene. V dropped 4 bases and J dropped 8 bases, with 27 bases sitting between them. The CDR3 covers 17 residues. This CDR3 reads CASSLPQDRTQSVGYTF. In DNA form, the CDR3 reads TGCGCCAGCAGCCTCCCTCAGGACAGAACTCAAAGCGTCGGCTACACCTTC.

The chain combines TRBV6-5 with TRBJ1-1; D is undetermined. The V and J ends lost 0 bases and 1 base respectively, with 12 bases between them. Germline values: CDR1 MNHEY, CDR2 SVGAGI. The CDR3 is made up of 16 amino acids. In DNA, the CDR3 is TGTGCCAGCAGTTACTCCATGATAGCCCAGAACACTGAAGCTTTCTTT. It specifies CASSYSMIAQNTEAFF.

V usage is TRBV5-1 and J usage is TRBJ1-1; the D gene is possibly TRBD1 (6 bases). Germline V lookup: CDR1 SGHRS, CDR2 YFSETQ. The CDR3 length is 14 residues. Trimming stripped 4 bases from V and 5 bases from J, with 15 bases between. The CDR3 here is CASSPLGGQTEAFF. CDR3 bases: TGCGCCAGCAGCCCCCTCGGGGGCCAGACTGAAGCTTTCTTT.

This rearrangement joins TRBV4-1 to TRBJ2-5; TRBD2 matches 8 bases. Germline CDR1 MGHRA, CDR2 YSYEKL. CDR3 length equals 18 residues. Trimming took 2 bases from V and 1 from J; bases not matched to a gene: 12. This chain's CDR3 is CASSQLPGGRLFQETQYF. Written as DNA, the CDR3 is TGCGCCAGCAGCCAACTCCCGGGGGGGCGGCTATTCCAAGAGACCCAGTACTTC.